The clone carrying this T cell receptor (beta chain) was counted a single time. The CDR3 has 13 amino acids. The V gene lost 5 bases and the J gene lost 2 bases, with 6 bases spanning the gap. The germline V gene encodes CDR1 SGHVS and CDR2 FQNEAQ. This entry belongs to a study of blood T cell repertoires in COVID-19. Per the authors' pipeline: Reference gene primer amplification yielded estimated nucleated cell counts. Method: immunoSEQ multiplex PCR; TCRdb's copy keeps in-frame clones and lacks some. Clone size and the V and J calls come from that table; the DNA yielded D and trimming. The data show 80,000 to 85,000 clones, with 84% seen just once and around 14% held by the top ten.

The source of this sequence is a human donor in a cohort sampled during active COVID-19. Sequenced: peripheral blood. The J gene is TRBJ1-4, the V gene TRBV7-8; no clear D gene. In DNA, the CDR3 is TGTGCCAGCAGCCCCGGGACTAATGAAAAACTGTTTTTT. This encodes CASSPGTNEKLFF.